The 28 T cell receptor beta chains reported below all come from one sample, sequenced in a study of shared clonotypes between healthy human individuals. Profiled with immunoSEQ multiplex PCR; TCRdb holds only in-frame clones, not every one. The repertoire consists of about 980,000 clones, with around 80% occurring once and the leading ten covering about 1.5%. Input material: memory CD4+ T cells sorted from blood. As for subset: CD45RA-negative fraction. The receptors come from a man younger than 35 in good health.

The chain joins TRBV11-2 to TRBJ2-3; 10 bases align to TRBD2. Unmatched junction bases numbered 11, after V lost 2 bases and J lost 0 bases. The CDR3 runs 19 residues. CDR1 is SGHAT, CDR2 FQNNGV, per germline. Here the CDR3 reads CASSLTPWASGGSTDTQYF. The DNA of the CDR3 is TGTGCCAGCAGCTTAACCCCTTGGGCTAGCGGGGGCAGCACAGATACGCAGTATTTT.

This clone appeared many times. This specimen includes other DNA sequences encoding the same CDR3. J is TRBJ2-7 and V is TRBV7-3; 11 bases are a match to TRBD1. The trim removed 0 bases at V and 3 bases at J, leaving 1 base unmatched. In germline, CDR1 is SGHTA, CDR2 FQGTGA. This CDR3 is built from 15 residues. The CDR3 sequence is CASSLTGQGVYEQYF. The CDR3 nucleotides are TGTGCCAGCAGCTTAACGGGACAGGGGGTCTACGAGCAGTACTTC. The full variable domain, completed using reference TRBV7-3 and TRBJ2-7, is GAGVSQTPSNKVTEKGKYVELRCDPISGHTALYWYRQSLGQGPEFLIYFQGTGAADDSGLPNDRFFAVRPEGSVSTLKIQRTERGDSAVYLCASSLTGQGVYEQYFGPGTRLTVT.

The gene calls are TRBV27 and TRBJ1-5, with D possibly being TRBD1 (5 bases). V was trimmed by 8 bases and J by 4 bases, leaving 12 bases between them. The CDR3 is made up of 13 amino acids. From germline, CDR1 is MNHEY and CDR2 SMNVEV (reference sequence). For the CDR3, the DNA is TGTGCCAGCGCGTTAGGGGTTAATCAGCCCCAGCATTTT. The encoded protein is CASALGVNQPQHF.

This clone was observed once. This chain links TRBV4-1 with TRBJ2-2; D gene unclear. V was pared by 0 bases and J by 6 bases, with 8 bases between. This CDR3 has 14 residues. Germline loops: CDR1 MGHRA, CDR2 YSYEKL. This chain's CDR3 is CASSQDQVPGELFF. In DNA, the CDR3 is TGCGCCAGCAGCCAAGACCAGGTCCCCGGGGAGCTGTTTTTT.

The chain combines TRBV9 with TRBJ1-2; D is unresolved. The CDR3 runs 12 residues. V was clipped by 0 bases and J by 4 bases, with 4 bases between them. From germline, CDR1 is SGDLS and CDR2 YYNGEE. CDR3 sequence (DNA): TGTGCCAGCAGCGTAGACCGCTATGGCTACACCTTC. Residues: CASSVDRYGYTF.

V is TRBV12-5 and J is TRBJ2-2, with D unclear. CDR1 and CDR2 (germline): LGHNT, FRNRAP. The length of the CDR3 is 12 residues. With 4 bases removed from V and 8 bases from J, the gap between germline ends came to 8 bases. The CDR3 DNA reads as TGTGCTAGTGGTTCCCCCGCGGGGGAGCTGTTTTTT. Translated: CASGSPAGELFF.

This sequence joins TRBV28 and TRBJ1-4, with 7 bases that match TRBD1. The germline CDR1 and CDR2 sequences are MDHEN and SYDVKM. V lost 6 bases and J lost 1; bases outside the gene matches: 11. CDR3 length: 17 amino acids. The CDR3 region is CASRLGQTIGTNEKLFF. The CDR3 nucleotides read TGTGCCAGCAGGCTGGGACAGACCATAGGAACTAATGAAAAACTGTTTTTT.

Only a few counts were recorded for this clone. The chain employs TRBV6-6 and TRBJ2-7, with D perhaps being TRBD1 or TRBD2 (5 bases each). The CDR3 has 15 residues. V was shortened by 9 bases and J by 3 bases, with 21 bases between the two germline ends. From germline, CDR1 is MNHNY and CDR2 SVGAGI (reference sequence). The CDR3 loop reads CARPESRALVYEQYF. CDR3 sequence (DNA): TGTGCCAGACCGGAGAGCAGGGCACTAGTCTACGAGCAGTACTTC.

CDR3 amino acids: CASSKGQSGEKLFF. The CDR3 nucleotides are TGCGCCAGCAGCAAGGGACAGTCTGGGGAAAAACTGTTTTTT. The genes are TRBV5-1 and TRBJ1-4; 7 positions agree with TRBD1. V lost 4 bases, J lost 8 bases, and 8 bases stayed unmatched. CDR3 size: 14 residues. Germline V gives CDR1 SGHRS, CDR2 YFSETQ.

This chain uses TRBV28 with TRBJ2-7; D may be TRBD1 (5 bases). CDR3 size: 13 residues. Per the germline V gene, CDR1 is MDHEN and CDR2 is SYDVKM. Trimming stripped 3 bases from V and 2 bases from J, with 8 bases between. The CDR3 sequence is CASSFYRTYEQYF. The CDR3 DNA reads TGTGCCAGCAGTTTCTACAGGACCTACGAGCAGTACTTC.

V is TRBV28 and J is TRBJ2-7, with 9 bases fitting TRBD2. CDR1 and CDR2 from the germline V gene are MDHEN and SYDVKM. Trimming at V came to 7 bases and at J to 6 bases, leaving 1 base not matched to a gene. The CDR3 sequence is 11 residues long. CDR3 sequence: CASTRGGEQYF. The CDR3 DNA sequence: TGTGCCAGCACGCGGGGGGGCGAGCAGTACTTC.

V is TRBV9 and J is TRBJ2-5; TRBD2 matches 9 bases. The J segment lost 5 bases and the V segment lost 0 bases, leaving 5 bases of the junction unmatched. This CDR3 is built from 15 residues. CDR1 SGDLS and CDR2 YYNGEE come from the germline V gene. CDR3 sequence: CASSVGTGLAETQYF. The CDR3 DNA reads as TGTGCCAGCAGCGTAGGCACAGGACTAGCGGAGACCCAGTACTTC.

Here the CDR3 reads CASSLAARLAEYTDTQYF. In nucleotides, the CDR3 is TGCGCCAGCAGCTTGGCCGCCCGTCTAGCGGAGTACACAGATACGCAGTATTTT. The J gene is TRBJ2-3, the V gene TRBV5-1; 7 bases match TRBD2. Germline V gene data show CDR1 as SGHRS and CDR2 as YFSETQ. V gave up 0 bases and J gave up 2 bases; unmatched junction bases: 12. The length of the CDR3 is 18 residues.

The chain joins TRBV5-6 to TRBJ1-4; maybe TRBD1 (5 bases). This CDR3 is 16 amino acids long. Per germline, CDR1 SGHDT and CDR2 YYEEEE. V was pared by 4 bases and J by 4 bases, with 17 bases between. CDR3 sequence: CASSSTGPSINEKLFF. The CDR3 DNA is TGTGCCAGCAGCAGTACGGGACCGTCCATTAATGAAAAACTGTTTTTT.

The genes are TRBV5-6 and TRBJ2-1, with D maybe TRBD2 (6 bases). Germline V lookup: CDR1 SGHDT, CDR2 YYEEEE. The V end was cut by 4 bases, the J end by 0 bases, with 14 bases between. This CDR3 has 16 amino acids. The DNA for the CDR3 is TGTGCCAGCAGCCCTGATGCGGGGAGCTCCTACAATGAGCAGTTCTTC. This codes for CASSPDAGSSYNEQFF.

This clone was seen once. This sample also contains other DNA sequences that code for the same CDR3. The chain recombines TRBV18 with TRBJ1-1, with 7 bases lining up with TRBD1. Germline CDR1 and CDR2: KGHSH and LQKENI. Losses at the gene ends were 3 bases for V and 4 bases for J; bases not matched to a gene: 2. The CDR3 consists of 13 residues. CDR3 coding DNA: TGTGCCAGCTCACCGCAGGGGGGCACTGAAGCTTTCTTT. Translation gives CASSPQGGTEAFF.

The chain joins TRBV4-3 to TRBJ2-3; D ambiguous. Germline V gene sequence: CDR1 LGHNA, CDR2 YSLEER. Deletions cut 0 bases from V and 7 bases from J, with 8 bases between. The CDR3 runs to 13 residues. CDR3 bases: TGCGCCAGCAGCCAAGATCGGTCCTATACGCAGTATTTT. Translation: CASSQDRSYTQYF.

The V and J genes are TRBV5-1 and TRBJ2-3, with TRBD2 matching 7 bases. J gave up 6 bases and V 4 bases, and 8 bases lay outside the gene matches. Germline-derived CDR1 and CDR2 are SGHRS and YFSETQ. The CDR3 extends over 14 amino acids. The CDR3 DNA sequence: TGCGCCAGCAGCGGGCAGGGAGGGCGCGATACGCAGTATTTT. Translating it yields CASSGQGGRDTQYF.

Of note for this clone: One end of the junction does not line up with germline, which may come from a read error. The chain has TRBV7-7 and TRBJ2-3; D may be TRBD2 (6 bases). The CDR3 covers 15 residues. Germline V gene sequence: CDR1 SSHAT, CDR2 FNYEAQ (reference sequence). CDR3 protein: CASSLGSGRTDTQYF. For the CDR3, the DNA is TGTGCTAGCAGCTTAGGTTCGGGGAGGACAGATACGCAGTATTTT.

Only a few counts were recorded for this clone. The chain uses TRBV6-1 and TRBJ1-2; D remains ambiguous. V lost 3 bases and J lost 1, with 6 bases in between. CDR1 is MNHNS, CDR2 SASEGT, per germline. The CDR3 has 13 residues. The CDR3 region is CASSDTGNYGYTF. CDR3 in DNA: TGTGCCAGCAGTGATACGGGTAACTATGGCTACACCTTC.

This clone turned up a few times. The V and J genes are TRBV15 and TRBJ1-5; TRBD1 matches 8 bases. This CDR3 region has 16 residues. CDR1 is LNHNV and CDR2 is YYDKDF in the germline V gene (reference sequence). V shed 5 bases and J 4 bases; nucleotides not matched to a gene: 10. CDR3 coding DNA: TGTGCCACCAGCGGAGGGGACAGGAGGGGGAATCAGCCCCAGCATTTT. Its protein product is CATSGGDRRGNQPQHF.

CDR3 in amino acids: CASSPRRDQQYF. Here the CDR3 DNA reads TGTGCCAGCTCACCACGCAGGGATCAGCAGTACTTC. The V gene is TRBV18, the J gene TRBJ2-7; possibly TRBD1 for D (5 bases). There are 12 residues in the CDR3. The germline CDR1 and CDR2 sequences are KGHSH and LQKENI. V gave up 1 base and J gave up 8 bases, with 9 bases separating them. Based on the CDR3 plus reference TRBV18 and TRBJ2-7, the full variable domain is NAGVMQNPRHLVRRRGQEARLRCSPMKGHSHVYWYRQLPEEGLKFMVYLQKENIIDESGMPKERFSAEFPKEGPSILRIQQVVRGDSAAYFCASSPRRDQQYFGPGTRLTVT.

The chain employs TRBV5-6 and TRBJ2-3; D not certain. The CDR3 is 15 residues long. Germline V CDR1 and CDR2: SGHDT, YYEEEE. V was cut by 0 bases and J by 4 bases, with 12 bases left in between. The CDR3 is CASSLDTTAADTQYF. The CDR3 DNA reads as TGTGCCAGCAGCTTGGATACCACGGCGGCAGATACGCAGTATTTT.

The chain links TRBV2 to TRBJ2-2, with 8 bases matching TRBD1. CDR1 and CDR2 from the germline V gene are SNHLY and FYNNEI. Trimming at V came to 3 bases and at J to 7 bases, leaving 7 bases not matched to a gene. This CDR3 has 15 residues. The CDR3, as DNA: TGTGCCAGCAGTGATGGCAGGGGGCGGAACGGGGAGCTGTTTTTT. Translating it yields CASSDGRGRNGELFF.

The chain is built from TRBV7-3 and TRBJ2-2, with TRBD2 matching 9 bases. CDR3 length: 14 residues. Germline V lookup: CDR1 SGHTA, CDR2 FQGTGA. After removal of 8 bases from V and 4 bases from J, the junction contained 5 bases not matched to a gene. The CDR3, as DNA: TGTGCCAGCGAGAGCGGGGGGCGCACCGGGGAGCTGTTTTTT. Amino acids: CASESGGRTGELFF.

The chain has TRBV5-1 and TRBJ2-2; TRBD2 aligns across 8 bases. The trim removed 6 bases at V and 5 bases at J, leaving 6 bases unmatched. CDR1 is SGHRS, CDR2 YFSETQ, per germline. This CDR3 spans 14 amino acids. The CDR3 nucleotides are TGCGCCAGCAAGCGGGGGACGGGGACCGGGGAGCTGTTTTTT. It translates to CASKRGTGTGELFF.

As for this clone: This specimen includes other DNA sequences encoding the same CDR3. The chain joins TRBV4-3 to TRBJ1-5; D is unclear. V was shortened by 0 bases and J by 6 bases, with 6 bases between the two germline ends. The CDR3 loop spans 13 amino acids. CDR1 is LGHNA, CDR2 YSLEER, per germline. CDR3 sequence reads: CASSQDGTQPQHF. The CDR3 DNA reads TGCGCCAGCAGCCAAGATGGTACTCAGCCCCAGCATTTT.

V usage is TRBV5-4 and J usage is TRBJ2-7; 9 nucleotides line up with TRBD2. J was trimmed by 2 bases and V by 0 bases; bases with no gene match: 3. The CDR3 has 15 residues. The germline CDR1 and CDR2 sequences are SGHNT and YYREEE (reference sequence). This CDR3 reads CASSLDSGGPYEQYF. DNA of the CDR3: TGTGCCAGCAGCTTGGATAGCGGGGGCCCCTACGAGCAGTACTTC.